What follows are 27 T cell receptor beta chains derived from one specimen sequenced in a study of CD8+ T cells in alopecia areata. The study sorted pooled cutaneous lymph node cells by CD4, CD8alpha, NKG2D, NKG2ACE and other markers. RNA was extracted and reverse transcribed into cDNA as the sequencing template. Sequencing was performed with immunoSEQ multiplex PCR; in TCRdb, only in-frame clones are kept and a portion is missing. The sample was found to contain around 300,000 clones, and every one recurs. Sequenced material: CD4+ T cells sorted from a lymph node. The source of these receptors is a C3H/HeJ mouse with alopecia areata. The MHC haplotype of the strain is H2-k.

This clone occurred a few times. The gene names given are mouse names. Read coverage stops 4 residues before the CDR3 terminus; the germline J gene supplies the remainder. This CDR3 is also generated by other DNA sequences in the sample. The rearrangement links TRBV13-3 to TRBJ2-5; tentatively, D is TRBD1 (5 bases). The CDR3 contains 14 residues. V was pared by 3 bases and J by 1 base, with 9 bases between. Germline CDR1 reads NNHDY; CDR2 reads SYVADS. The sequenced part of the CDR3 DNA is TGTGCCAGCAGTGCCCAGGGCGACCAAGAC. Its protein is CASSAQGDQD. The entire CDR3 protein reads CASSAQGDQDTQYF.

In regard to this clone: Gene names denote mouse genes. Read data end 4 residues before the CDR3 end; the end is taken from the germline J gene. The chain carries TRBV13-3 and TRBJ2-1; D is ambiguous. The germline V and J ends were trimmed by 0 bases and 5 bases, with 6 bases remaining between them. Looked up from germline, CDR1 is NNHDY and CDR2 is SYVADS. CDR3 size: 13 residues. CDR3 region: CASSDGQDAEQFF. CDR3 DNA (partial): TGTGCCAGCAGTGATGGGCAGGATGCT.

Comment on this clone: Gene names denote mouse genes. Read sequence stops 4 residues before the CDR3 end, and the germline J gene provides the missing end. This sample includes further DNA sequences coding for the same CDR3. The chain couples TRBV5 to TRBJ1-1, with D unresolved. Looked up from germline, CDR1 is LGHNA and CDR2 is YNLKQL (reference sequence). The CDR3 contains 14 residues. V shed 0 bases and J shed 0 bases, with 5 bases lying between them. The DNA read from the CDR3 is TGTGCCAGCAGCCAAGACCCACAGAACACA. Its protein is CASSQDPQNT. The full CDR3 is CASSQDPQNTEVFF.

This clone was picked up many times. The genes and germline here are from mouse. The read ends 4 residues before the CDR3 terminus; that terminus is restored from the germline J gene. This same CDR3 is encoded by further DNA sequences in the sample. This chain joins TRBV1 and TRBJ1-2; D gene uncertain. CDR3 size: 13 residues. With 3 bases removed from V and 0 bases from J, the gap between germline ends came to 5 bases. In germline, CDR1 is NSQYPW, CDR2 LRSPGD (reference sequence). CDR3 sequence: CTCSASANSDYTF. The sequenced CDR3 bases are TGCACCTGCAGTGCCTCAGCAAACTCC. Filled out from reference TRBV1 and TRBJ1-2, the complete variable domain reads VTLLEQNPRWRLVPRGQAVNLRCILKNSQYPWMSWYQQDLQKQLQWLFTLRSPGDKEVKSLPGADYLATRVTDTELRLQVANMSQGRTLYCTCSASANSDYTFGSGTRLLVI.

Details on this clone: These gene names are mouse names. The sample carries other DNA sequences with the same CDR3. CDR3 bases read: TGTGCCAGCAGCCAAGGGACTGGGGGCGCAAACACCGGG. Its protein product is CASSQGTGGANTG. The entire CDR3 reads CASSQGTGGANTGQLYF. The J gene is TRBJ2-2, the V gene TRBV5; 10 bases agree with TRBD2. The DNA ends 4 residues before the CDR3 does, and the rest of the CDR3 is filled in from the germline J gene. The CDR3 is made up of 17 amino acids. Per germline, CDR1 LGHNA and CDR2 YNLKQL (reference sequence). Unmatched junction bases numbered 2, after V lost 1 base and J lost 0 bases.

This clone came up a few times. Gene names and germline match the mouse. The read ends 4 residues before the CDR3 terminus; that terminus is restored from the germline J gene. The chain links TRBV1 to TRBJ2-5, with TRBD2 identical over 8 bases. The CDR3 extends over 17 amino acids. V was pared by 1 base and J by 1 base, with 7 bases of the junction left unmatched. Germline CDR1 and CDR2: NSQYPW and LRSPGD (reference sequence). CDR3 sequence reads: CTCSAAVGGGDQDTQYF. The part of the CDR3 DNA that was read is TGCACCTGCAGTGCAGCGGTGGGGGGGGGCGACCAAGAC.

This clone was found a few times. Gene and germline names: mouse. Partial CDR3 DNA: TGCACCTGCAGTGGACAGGGGGAGGGCACA. This codes for CTCSGQGEGT. The CDR3 as a whole reads CTCSGQGEGTEVFF. The V and J genes are TRBV1 and TRBJ1-1; 9 bases align to TRBD1. The read stops 4 residues short of the end of the CDR3; the missing end is completed from the germline J gene. The CDR3 consists of 14 residues. CDR1 is NSQYPW, CDR2 LRSPGD, per germline (reference sequence). The V gene end was trimmed by 4 bases and the J gene end by 4 bases; junction bases not matched to a gene: 4.

In regard to this clone: Mouse names are used for the genes. The read is 4 residues too short to cover the CDR3 end, so that end is filled in from the germline J gene. This CDR3 is also generated by other DNA sequences in the sample. The genes are TRBV19 and TRBJ1-1; 8 bases map to TRBD1. The junction had 2 bases not matched to a gene; V was cut back by 2 bases and J by 2 bases. The CDR3 is made up of 14 amino acids. Looked up from germline, CDR1 is FNHDT and CDR2 is SITEND (reference sequence). Partial CDR3 DNA: TGTGCCAGCAGTATCCCAGGGGGCAACACA. Translating it yields CASSIPGGNT. In full, the CDR3 is CASSIPGGNTEVFF.

A remark on this clone: Mouse gene names and germline throughout. The CDR3 end is not reached by the read, which stops 4 residues before it; the germline J gene fills it in. The rearrangement uses TRBV13-2 and TRBJ2-2; possibly TRBD1 for D (5 bases). The CDR3 length is 14 residues. Germline assignment: CDR1 NNHNN and CDR2 SYGAGS (reference sequence). The V gene lost 4 bases and the J gene lost 1 base, with 8 bases spanning the gap. This CDR3 is CASGLTENTGQLYF. The DNA read from the CDR3 is TGTGCCAGCGGTTTGACAGAAAACACCGGG.

Of note for this clone: Each gene name is a mouse one. The CDR3 end falls 4 residues outside the read, so it is completed with the germline J gene. This chain uses TRBV31 with TRBJ2-1; TRBD2 matches 8 bases. V lost 0 bases and J lost 3; bases outside the gene matches: 4. The germline gives CDR1 GKSSPN, CDR2 SITVG. The CDR3 sequence is 15 residues long. Here the CDR3 reads CAWSLGGGVYAEQFF. The CDR3 bases that were read are TGTGCCTGGAGTCTAGGTGGGGGGGTCTATGCT.

This clone occurred a few times. Germline and genes: mouse. The CDR3 goes on 4 residues after the read ends, and that part is filled in from the germline J gene. The V and J genes are TRBV13-2 and TRBJ2-1; D unresolved. Germline V gene sequence: CDR1 NNHNN, CDR2 SYGAGS (reference sequence). The germline V and J ends were trimmed by 2 bases and 4 bases, with 10 bases remaining between them. The CDR3 sequence is 14 residues long. The sequenced part of the CDR3 DNA is TGTGCCAGCGGTGAAGGAAACAGATATGCT. This gives the protein CASGEGNRYA. The CDR3 reads in full as CASGEGNRYAEQFF.

On this clone: Gene names are the mouse ones. The read stops 4 residues short of the end of the CDR3; the missing end is completed from the germline J gene. The chain couples TRBV1 to TRBJ2-5; TRBD2 matches at 10 bases. Looked up from germline, CDR1 is NSQYPW and CDR2 is LRSPGD (reference sequence). J lost 0 bases, V lost 1 base, and 4 bases had no gene match. This CDR3 has 17 residues. The CDR3 reads CTCSAGLGGFNQDTQYF. The sequenced part of the CDR3 DNA is TGCACCTGCAGTGCAGGACTGGGGGGCTTTAACCAAGAC.

A few counts support this clone. Gene names are mouse gene names. The read stops 4 residues short of the end of the CDR3; the missing end is completed from the germline J gene. This chain joins TRBV5 and TRBJ2-1, with 9 positions matching TRBD2. Germline CDR1 is LGHNA and CDR2 is YNLKQL (reference sequence). The CDR3 is 15 residues long. V was clipped by 4 bases and J by 5 bases; unmatched bases: 6. CDR3 sequence: CASSPPLGGDAEQFF. The CDR3 bases that were read are TGTGCCAGCAGCCCCCCACTGGGGGGTGATGCT.

This clone was seen a few times. Gene names follow the mouse nomenclature. The sequence runs out 4 residues before the end of the CDR3; the remainder is reconstructed from the germline J gene. This sequence joins TRBV31 and TRBJ2-5; D is undetermined. CDR1 is GKSSPN, CDR2 SITVG, per germline. Trimming pared 2 bases from V and 0 bases from J, leaving 3 bases between. The CDR3 is 12 residues long. The CDR3 here is CAWSSNQDTQYF. CDR3 DNA, as far as it was read: TGTGCCTGGAGTTCTAACCAAGAC. The full variable domain, rest sourced from reference TRBV31 and TRBJ2-5, is AQTIHQWPVAEIKAVGSPLSLGCTIKGKSSPNLYWYWQATGGTLQQLFYSITVGQVESVVQLNLSASRPKDDQFILSTEKLLLSHSGFYLCAWSSNQDTQYFGPGTRLLVL.

This clone has just a few counts. Gene labels here are mouse ones. Sequencing ends 4 residues short of the CDR3 end; the germline J gene provides the rest. The gene calls are TRBV31 and TRBJ2-3; D perhaps matches TRBD1 (5 bases). V was trimmed by 1 base and J by 0 bases, leaving 14 bases between them. CDR1 and CDR2 from the germline V gene are GKSSPN and SITVG. This CDR3 is built from 16 residues. The CDR3 here is CAWSPPRGESAETLYF. The CDR3 bases that were read are TGTGCCTGGAGTCCCCCGAGGGGTGAGAGTGCAGAA.

This clone was observed a few times. Each gene name is a mouse one. The read halts 3 residues ahead of the CDR3 end, with the missing end drawn from the germline J gene. V gene TRBV5 combines with J gene TRBJ1-6; 8 bases match TRBD1. TRBJ1-6 is known as an ORF, though its function is uncertain. The CDR3 consists of 15 residues. The V and J ends lost 4 bases and 3 bases, in that order; junction bases with no gene match: 2. From germline, CDR1 is LGHNA and CDR2 YNLKQL (reference sequence). The CDR3 loop is CASSPGQDYNSPLYF. The DNA read from the CDR3 is TGTGCCAGCAGCCCGGGACAGGACTATAATTCGCCC.

About this clone: Genes and germline come from the mouse. Read data end 4 residues before the CDR3 end; the end is taken from the germline J gene. V gene TRBV13-1 combines with J gene TRBJ2-1; D is undetermined. V shed 0 bases and J shed 1 base, with 5 bases lying between them. This CDR3 spans 14 amino acids. Looked up from germline, CDR1 is NSHNY and CDR2 is SYGAGN. The CDR3 DNA, read in part, is TGTGCCAGCAGTGATGAGTTAAACTATGCT. Translated: CASSDELNYA. The full CDR3 is CASSDELNYAEQFF.

This clone turned up a few times. Gene names denote mouse genes. Read sequence stops 4 residues before the CDR3 end, and the germline J gene provides the missing end. This sequence joins TRBV31 and TRBJ2-1, with no clear D. The V gene's germline CDR1 is GKSSPN and CDR2 SITVG. V lost 0 bases and J 0 bases, leaving 6 bases between the germline ends. The CDR3 extends over 14 amino acids. The part of the CDR3 DNA that was read is TGTGCCTGGAGTCTCAGGTATAACTATGCT. This translates into CAWSLRYNYA. The whole CDR3 region reads CAWSLRYNYAEQFF.

A word on this clone: One junction end does not reproduce the germline sequence, and a read error may be involved. Gene names denote mouse genes. The CDR3 extends 4 residues past the end of the read, so its final part is completed from the germline J gene. The V call is TRBV13-3, the J call TRBJ1-1; unclear D gene. The CDR3 is made up of 9 amino acids. CDR1 NNHDY and CDR2 SYVADS come from the germline V gene. The CDR3 sequence is CPSNTEVFF. The DNA read from the CDR3 is TGCCCTTCAAACACA.

With respect to this clone: Gene and germline names: mouse. The read is 4 residues too short to cover the CDR3 end, so that end is filled in from the germline J gene. The rearrangement links TRBV5 to TRBJ2-5; 11 bases fit TRBD1. V shed 1 base and J 2 bases; nucleotides not matched to a gene: 2. Germline CDR1 and CDR2: LGHNA and YNLKQL (reference sequence). The CDR3 runs 16 residues. The CDR3 is CASSQGGTGGQDTQYF. CDR3 bases read: TGTGCCAGCAGCCAAGGAGGGACAGGGGGCCAAGAC.

This clone was observed a handful of times. Germline and genes here are mouse. The read ends 4 residues shy of where the CDR3 ends; the end is completed using the germline J gene. This rearrangement joins TRBV1 to TRBJ1-2; tentative D call: TRBD1 (5 bases). CDR3 size: 14 residues. Germline loops: CDR1 NSQYPW, CDR2 LRSPGD (reference sequence). This CDR3 is CTCSADGWGADYTF. CDR3 DNA, as far as it was read: TGCACCTGCAGTGCAGATGGCTGGGGGGCC.

The table lists this clone with a few counts. Gene labels here are mouse ones. The read terminates 4 residues before the CDR3 end, so the remaining end is supplied by the germline J gene. The chain uses TRBV3 and TRBJ2-5; D remains unclear. V was cut by 1 base and J by 0 bases, with 5 bases left in between. In germline, CDR1 is SNHLY, CDR2 FYNGKV (reference sequence). CDR3 length equals 14 residues. CDR3 residues: CASSLVFNQDTQYF. CDR3 bases read: TGTGCCAGCAGCTTAGTGTTTAACCAAGAC. The whole variable domain, remainder taken from reference TRBV3 and TRBJ2-5, is GPKVLQIPSHQIIDMGQMVTLNCDPVSNHLYFYWYKQILGQQMEFLVNFYNGKVMEKSKLFKDQFSVERPDGSYFTLKIQPTALEDSAVYFCASSLVFNQDTQYFGPGTRLLVL.

This clone was seen more than once but under ten times. Gene names denote mouse genes. CDR3 amino acids: CASRQNTEVFF. CDR3 DNA (partial): TGTGCCAGCAGACAGAACACA. V usage is TRBV4 and J usage is TRBJ1-1; no clear D gene. The read ends 4 residues early relative to the CDR3; the germline J gene fills the gap. CDR3 length: 11 amino acids. V lost 6 bases and J lost 0, with 2 bases in between. CDR1 is LGHDT and CDR2 is YNNKQL in the germline V gene (reference sequence).

In its sample, this clone was seen a few times. Gene names refer to mouse genes. Read data end 4 residues before the CDR3 end; the end is taken from the germline J gene. This chain joins TRBV1 and TRBJ2-1; D is perhaps TRBD1 (6 bases). There are 13 residues in the CDR3. CDR1 and CDR2 (germline): NSQYPW, LRSPGD (reference sequence). CDR3: CTCSTQGWAEQFF. The sequenced CDR3 bases are TGCACCTGCAGCACCCAGGGGTGGGCT.

This clone occurred a few times. Each gene name is a mouse one. The CDR3 end is not reached by the read, which stops 4 residues before it; the germline J gene fills it in. This rearrangement joins TRBV13-1 to TRBJ2-5; 7 bases align to TRBD2. The V and J ends lost 5 bases and 2 bases, in that order; junction bases with no gene match: 5. There are 14 residues in the CDR3. The germline V gene encodes CDR1 NSHNY and CDR2 SYGAGN. The CDR3 DNA, read in part, is TGTGCCAGCAGGGCCGGGGGGGGCCAAGAC. This codes for CASRAGGGQD. The whole CDR3 reads CASRAGGGQDTQYF.

About this clone itself: Germline and genes here are mouse. The read falls 4 residues short of the CDR3 end, and the missing part is taken from the germline J gene. The sample contains more than one DNA sequence encoding this CDR3. The V gene is TRBV1, the J gene TRBJ1-1; D is unclear. This CDR3 is built from 12 residues. Germline CDR1 NSQYPW, CDR2 LRSPGD (reference sequence). Incomplete CDR3 DNA: TGCACCTGCAGTGCAGATCTGGGA. It encodes CTCSADLG. The entire CDR3 protein reads CTCSADLGEVFF.

Of note for this clone: Gene names and germline refer to mouse. The observed sequence ends 4 residues before the CDR3 terminus, with the missing tail filled in from the germline J gene. The sample carries other DNA sequences with the same CDR3. The chain has TRBV1 and TRBJ2-3; tentatively, D is TRBD1 (6 bases). Germline loops: CDR1 NSQYPW, CDR2 LRSPGD (reference sequence). This CDR3 comprises 15 residues. Trimming pared 1 base from V and 0 bases from J, leaving 8 bases between. Partial CDR3 DNA: TGCACCTGCAGTGCAGGGACAGTTAGTGCAGAA. Its protein product is CTCSAGTVSAE. The complete CDR3 protein is CTCSAGTVSAETLYF.